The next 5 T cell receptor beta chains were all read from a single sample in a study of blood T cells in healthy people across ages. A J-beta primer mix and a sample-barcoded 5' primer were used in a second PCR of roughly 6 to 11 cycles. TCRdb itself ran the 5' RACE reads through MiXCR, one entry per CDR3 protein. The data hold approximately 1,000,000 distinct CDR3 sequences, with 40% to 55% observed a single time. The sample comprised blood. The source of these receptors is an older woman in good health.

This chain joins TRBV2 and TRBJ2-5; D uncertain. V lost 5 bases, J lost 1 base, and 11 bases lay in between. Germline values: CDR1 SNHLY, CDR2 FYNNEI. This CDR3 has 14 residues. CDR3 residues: CASSRDGAQETQYF. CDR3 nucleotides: TGTGCCAGCAGTCGTGACGGAGCCCAAGAGACCCAGTACTTC.

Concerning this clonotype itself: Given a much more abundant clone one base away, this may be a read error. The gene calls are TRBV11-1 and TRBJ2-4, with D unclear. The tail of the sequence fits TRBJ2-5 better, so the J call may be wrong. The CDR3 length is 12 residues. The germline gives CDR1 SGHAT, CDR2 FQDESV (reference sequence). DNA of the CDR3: TGTGCCAGCGGCTTACGCCAAGAGACCCAGTACTTC. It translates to CASGLRQETQYF.

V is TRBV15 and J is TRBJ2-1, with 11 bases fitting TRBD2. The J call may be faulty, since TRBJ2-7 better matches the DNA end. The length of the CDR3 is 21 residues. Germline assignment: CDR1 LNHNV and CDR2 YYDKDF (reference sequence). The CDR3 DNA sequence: TGTGCCACCAGCAGAGATACGACCGCTAGCGGGAGGAAACCATCCTACAATGAGCAGTACTTC. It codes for CATSRDTTASGRKPSYNEQYF.

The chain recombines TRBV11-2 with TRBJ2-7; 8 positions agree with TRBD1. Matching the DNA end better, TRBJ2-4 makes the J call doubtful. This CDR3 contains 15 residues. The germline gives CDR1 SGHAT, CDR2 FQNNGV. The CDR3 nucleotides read TGTGCCAGCACCGGATATATACAGGGGGAAAACATTCAGTACTTC. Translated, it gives CASTGYIQGENIQYF.

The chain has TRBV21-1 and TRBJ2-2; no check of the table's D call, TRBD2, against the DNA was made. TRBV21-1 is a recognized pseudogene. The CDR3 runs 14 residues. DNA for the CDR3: TGTGCCACCGGGACTAGCGGGAGGGGCGAGGAGCTGTTTTTT. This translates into CATGTSGRGEELFF.